This T cell receptor (beta chain) was captured in a study of OX40 agonist ivuxolimab in advanced cancers. Study-level information: Participants, 82.7% male, averaged 60 years of age, ranging from about 20 to 80. One patient with hepatocellular carcinoma and two with cutaneous melanoma, three in all, had partial responses.

Study-level findings and limits: Compared with CD4+, CD8+ T cells on average had more expanded clones.

Sequencing was performed with immunoSEQ multiplex PCR; in TCRdb, only in-frame clones are kept and a portion is missing. The table includes about 17,000 clones, roughly 86% detected once. Turning to this clone: Antigen unknown.

The TCR sequence derives from an adult with an advanced solid tumor such as melanoma, head and neck, liver or kidney cancer. The source was CD4+ or CD8+ T cells sorted from blood, collected in a trial of the OX40 agonist ivuxolimab.

Here the CDR3 reads CASSYSRRQETQYF. The CDR3 coding sequence is TGTGCCAGCAGTTACTCGAGGAGGCAAGAGACCCAGTACTTC. The rearrangement uses TRBV6-5 and TRBJ2-5, with a possible D match to TRBD2 (5 bases). V was pared by 0 bases and J by 2 bases, with 7 bases between. The germline gives CDR1 MNHEY, CDR2 SVGAGI. The CDR3 is 14 amino acids.